This T cell receptor (beta chain) was obtained from a study of beta chain features in type 1 diabetes. General study points: Among all four CD4+ subsets, Type 1 diabetes patients had TCRB CDR3s that were moderately but significantly shorter.

The germline gives CDR1 LGHNA, CDR2 YNFKEQ. The CDR3 consists of 17 residues. With 1 base clipped from V and 0 bases from J, the junction kept 5 bases outside the gene matches. Expressed TCRB transcripts got sequenced, as all isolated RNA was reverse transcribed. The read count averaged approximately 3.5 million across naive, central memory and regulatory T cell samples. Using immunoSEQ multiplex PCR, the repertoire was profiled, and TCRdb retains in-frame clones only, with some absent. The sample holds fewer than 65,000 clones; approximately 62% are singletons and the top ten take 2.2%. With regard to this clone: Antigen: not known.

The receptor comes from a woman aged 18 to 35 in good health. V gene TRBV4-2 combines with J gene TRBJ1-4, with 7 nucleotides matching TRBD1. What was sequenced was Tregs from blood. In DNA form, the CDR3 reads TGTGCCAGCAGCCAAGGCTTGGGGACAGCAACTAATGAAAAACTGTTTTTT. Translation: CASSQGLGTATNEKLFF.